This T cell receptor beta chain is drawn from a study of T cells in Graves' hyperthyroidism and ophthalmopathy (dated by TCRdb to between 2018 and 2021). Background for the entire study: Peripheral blood samples were taken at initial diagnosis, before any treatment was given. Once sampling was done, hyperthyroidism patients were given methimazole at a starting dose of 30 mg daily, whereas ophthalmopathy patients were given high-dose intravenous methylprednisolone. The 75 to 100 discovery patients were divided at random into training and test sets in a 7:3 ratio. In over five Graves' hyperthyroidism patients, the study also compared T-cell repertoires from thyroid tissue with T-cell repertoires from blood. A discovery cohort of roughly 100 patients, 43 with Graves' ophthalmopathy and 57 with stable Graves' hyperthyroidism, was used to find distinguishing TCR V-J signatures. TCR Vbeta CDR3 sequencing of roughly 140 peripheral blood samples (approximately 44 ophthalmopathy, 75 to 80 hyperthyroidism and roughly 17 progressor patients) is reported in the paper. Prospective prediction of ophthalmopathy was tested in an independent validation cohort of approximately 19 hyperthyroidism patients and 15 to 17 patients who later progressed to ophthalmopathy. Points the paper makes about the study in general: Blood samples also contained most of the expanded thyroid clonotypes (frequency above 0.001), which suggests that blood repertoires may reflect thyroid immune responses. No statistical method was used to fix the sample size in advance, and group allocation was not hidden from the investigators. In validation, progression to ophthalmopathy was predicted by the model with nearly 71% sensitivity and about 72% specificity, a median of about 6.8 months before onset. Ophthalmopathy was separated from stable hyperthyroidism by a 13 V-J signature model, with around 90% sensitivity and 81% to 83% specificity obtained in cross-validation and 80%/75% obtained in testing.

The TCR beta CDR3 regions were amplified from the RNA transcripts. A first-round RT-PCR of the TCR CDR3 used the HTBI primer set with the Qiagen OneStep RT-PCR kit. Libraries were constructed in a second round of multiplex PCR, after which size selection and purification were carried out. Paired-end sequencing of the libraries was performed with 100 bp reads on an Illumina HiSeq2000. Under the source paper's analysis protocol: SOAPnuke was used to process the raw data, with reads discarded if the reads contained adapters or uncalled bases, had a mean Phred below 15, or lacked an exact constant-primer or identifier match. COPE v1.2.5 was used to merge high-quality paired reads, and clonotypes were defined as unique nucleotide sequences. Clonotypes were aligned to IMGT TRBV, TRBD and TRBJ reference segments using MiTCR v1.1. The analysis included only V-J combinations with a frequency above 0.0001, which together covered more than 98% of the repertoires. The TCS score was defined as the ratio of F50 (clonal expansion) to E x V (chaos), calculated using BLOSUM62-based TCRdist between CDR3 peptides within each V-J. Welch's t-statistics and random forest reduced around 520 V-J features to around 14, which were used in a naive Bayes classifier (R e1071). Thyroid-blood repertoire similarity was quantified with the Morisita-Horn index. TCRdb trimmed public reads at Q25 via fastp, called clones via MiXCR and kept in-frame beta chains. One record per CDR3 amino acid sequence lists the most common genes and DNA. The V and J calls and clone size are TCRdb's, not the authors'. In this sample the table shows 640,000 or so distinct CDR3 sequences, roughly 14% of which occur a single time. 4.3% of the sample comes from the top ten.

Ophthalmopathy patients had moderately to severely active disease, Clinical Activity Score of at least 3, NOSPECS grade of at least 4, and duration under 3 months. Any patient with an uncontrolled infection, another autoimmune disease, pregnancy or lactation was excluded. Diagnoses were based on clinical symptoms, serum thyroxine and TRAb, thyroid ultrasound and orbital computed tomography. Ficoll-Paque density gradient centrifugation was used to isolate PBMCs from about 10 ml of fresh peripheral blood. Trizol reagent was used to extract total RNA, and RNA quality was then checked on an Agilent 2100 Bioanalyzer. V is pruned by 5 bases and J by 7 bases, leaving 14 bases of the junction without a gene match. The CDR3 runs 16 amino acids, cysteine and phenylalanine included. Only the CDR3 DNA is retained, 48 bases long and in frame from the first base. This clonotype was found many times. What this receptor recognizes is not known. Base-call qualities are not available, and no considerably larger clone is one nucleotide away.

The sample was blood. The sequence came from a woman aged 40 to 50 with Graves' ophthalmopathy. This chain is built from TRBV12-3 or TRBV12-4 and TRBJ1-5; the junction holds 7 bases that match TRBD1. The sequenced DNA is TGTGCCAGCAGTGCGGGACAGACCAAGGGGGTCCAGCCCCAGCATTTT. It translates as CASSAGQTKGVQPQHF.